These 5 T cell receptor beta chains were sequenced from one sample in a study of blood T cell repertoires in COVID-19. TCRdb keeps only in-frame clones here, not all; method: immunoSEQ multiplex PCR. The table includes some 250,000 clones, over 65% detected once. The sequencing input was peripheral blood. The receptors shown here come from a woman older than 75 with acute or convalescent COVID-19.

The CDR3 DNA reads as TGTGCCACCAGCAGAGACGAACAGGGGACAGATACGCAGTATTTT. Translation: CATSRDEQGTDTQYF. The chain has TRBV15 and TRBJ2-3, with 7 bases that match TRBD1. Germline assignment: CDR1 LNHNV and CDR2 YYDKDF (reference sequence). CDR3 length: 15 residues. Trimming took 0 bases from V and 3 from J; bases not matched to a gene: 3.

This clone was picked up a small number of times. The chain combines TRBV9 with TRBJ1-4, with D possibly TRBD1 on 6 matching bases. CDR1 is SGDLS, CDR2 YYNGEE, per germline. V dropped 1 base and J dropped 8 bases, with 15 bases sitting between them. The CDR3 is 15 amino acids. The CDR3 region is CASSVTGSKGEKLFF. The CDR3 nucleotides are TGTGCCAGCAGCGTAACAGGGTCGAAAGGGGAAAAACTGTTTTTT.

The rearrangement links TRBV5-1 to TRBJ2-5; 10 positions match TRBD2. V lost 4 bases, J lost 4 bases, and 7 bases stayed unmatched. The CDR3 runs to 15 residues. CDR1 and CDR2 (germline): SGHRS, YFSETQ. CDR3 in amino acids: CASSLSGGAGETQYF. The CDR3, as DNA: TGCGCCAGCAGCCTCAGCGGGGGGGCCGGAGAGACCCAGTACTTC.

J is TRBJ1-2 and V is TRBV27; 7 bases map to TRBD1. V lost 6 bases to trimming and J lost 8 bases; unmatched junction nucleotides: 12. The CDR3 is made up of 14 amino acids. Per the germline V gene, CDR1 is MNHEY and CDR2 is SMNVEV (reference sequence). The CDR3 DNA sequence: TGTGCCAGCAGGGCAACAGGGGCCCAGGGGGGCTACACCTTC. This gives the protein CASRATGAQGGYTF.

As regards this clone: Germline is not matched at one junction end, which may reflect a read error. The rearrangement links TRBV7-9 to TRBJ2-7, with D possibly TRBD1 on 6 matching bases. CDR1 SEHNR and CDR2 FQNEAQ come from the germline V gene (reference sequence). The CDR3 is 14 amino acids. In DNA form, the CDR3 reads TGTGCCAGCAGCTTCGGACAGCGCTCCAACGAGCAGTACTTC. This translates into CASSFGQRSNEQYF.